These 12 T cell receptor beta chains were all obtained from the same sample, sequenced in a study of graft-versus-host responses after intestinal transplantation. Sequenced by immunoSEQ multiplex PCR; TCRdb stores in-frame clones only, minus some. The repertoire holds 3,500 to 5,000 clones, with about 82% as singletons. From the graft tissue, intraepithelial and lamina propria lymphocytes were released through processing. Sequenced material: ileum tissue, taken 662 days after intestinal transplant. Receptors originate from a human patient who received an intestinal transplant, so some T cells may come from the graft donor.

The chain recombines TRBV18 with TRBJ1-1, with a tentative D call TRBD1 (5 bases). CDR1 and CDR2 from the germline V gene are KGHSH and LQKENI. Trimming pared 4 bases from V and 1 base from J, leaving 7 bases between. This CDR3 contains 13 residues. The CDR3 region is CASSQQENTEAFF. CDR3 nucleotide sequence: TGTGCCAGCTCACAACAGGAGAACACTGAAGCTTTCTTT.

The genes are TRBV6-1 and TRBJ1-1; the D is unclear. This CDR3 region has 14 residues. The germline CDR1 and CDR2 sequences are MNHNS and SASEGT. Trimming stripped 4 bases from V and 4 bases from J, with 13 bases between. The CDR3 sequence: CASSVQLAGTEAFF. DNA for the CDR3: TGTGCCAGCAGTGTTCAATTAGCCGGCACTGAAGCTTTCTTT.

The rearrangement uses TRBV19 and TRBJ2-2; D call uncertain. The V end was cut by 8 bases, the J end by 4 bases, with 11 bases between. Germline loops: CDR1 LNHDA, CDR2 SQIVND (reference sequence). The CDR3 contains 13 residues. In DNA, the CDR3 is TGTGCCAGTCGGTTGAAGGGCACCGGGGAGCTGTTTTTT. This gives the protein CASRLKGTGELFF.

This chain uses TRBV4-1 with TRBJ2-1, with D perhaps matching TRBD1 (5 bases). The CDR3 runs 16 residues. The germline V gene has CDR1 MGHRA and CDR2 YSYEKL. Trimming removed 1 base at V and 0 bases at J, with 10 bases between. The CDR3 DNA sequence: TGCGCCAGCAGCCAAGTGGAAAGGGGCTCCTACAATGAGCAGTTCTTC. Its translation: CASSQVERGSYNEQFF.

This clone came up a few times. The rearrangement uses TRBV29-1 and TRBJ2-1; TRBD1 aligns across 8 bases. V shed 3 bases and J 6 bases; nucleotides not matched to a gene: 7. This CDR3 region has 14 residues. The germline V gene has CDR1 SQVTM and CDR2 ANQGSEA. The CDR3 region is CSVEGNGQGNEQFF. In nucleotides, the CDR3 is TGCAGCGTTGAGGGAAATGGACAGGGCAATGAGCAGTTCTTC.

Remarks on this clone: At one boundary the junction diverges from the germline segment, which might be a read error. The V call is TRBV27, the J call TRBJ1-2, with a tentative D call TRBD1 (5 bases). CDR1 is MNHEY, CDR2 SMNVEV, per germline (reference sequence). The CDR3 has 16 residues. The CDR3 sequence: CASSSQWSGENYGCTF. CDR3 coding DNA: TGTGCCAGCAGTTCCCAATGGTCGGGGGAGAACTATGGCTGCACCTTC.

The gene calls are TRBV11-2 and TRBJ2-7, with a possible D match to TRBD2 (6 bases). V gave up 6 bases and J gave up 5 bases, with 14 bases separating them. Germline CDR1 reads SGHAT; CDR2 reads FQNNGV. The CDR3 consists of 13 residues. CDR3 loop: CASRFASEDEQYF. Here the CDR3 DNA reads TGTGCCAGCAGATTCGCTAGCGAGGACGAGCAGTACTTC.

This clone was counted between two and nine times. The CDR3 region has the DNA TGCGCCAGCAGCCAAGCTCCGACAGTCTCCTACGAGCAGTACTTC. Its translation: CASSQAPTVSYEQYF. V usage is TRBV4-1 and J usage is TRBJ2-7; D might be TRBD1 (5 bases). The CDR3 is 15 amino acids. Germline CDR1 reads MGHRA; CDR2 reads YSYEKL. V was cut by 1 base and J by 0 bases, with 10 bases left in between.

Only a few counts were recorded for this clone. The J gene is TRBJ2-1, the V gene TRBV9, with 10 bases fitting TRBD2. The CDR3 covers 16 residues. Germline-derived CDR1 and CDR2 are SGDLS and YYNGEE. Trimming at V came to 4 bases and at J to 3 bases, leaving 7 bases not matched to a gene. The CDR3 sequence is CASSSPAGGDYNEQFF. The CDR3, as DNA: TGTGCCAGCAGCTCACCAGCGGGGGGGGACTACAATGAGCAGTTCTTC. Variable domain in full (rest from reference TRBV9 and TRBJ2-1): DSGVTQTPKHLITATGQRVTLRCSPRSGDLSVYWYQQSLDQGLQFLIQYYNGEERAKGNILERFSAQQFPDLHSELNLSSLELGDSALYFCASSSPAGGDYNEQFFGPGTRLTVL.

The genes are TRBV2 and TRBJ2-5; TRBD2 agrees at 9 bases. The CDR3 contains 15 residues. The J segment lost 7 bases and the V segment lost 2 bases, leaving 8 bases of the junction unmatched. Germline V CDR1 and CDR2: SNHLY, FYNNEI. CDR3 residues: CASSERASGVPTQYF. The CDR3 DNA follows: TGTGCCAGCAGTGAAAGGGCTAGCGGGGTGCCGACCCAGTACTTC.

The chain carries TRBV5-4 and TRBJ2-7; the match to TRBD2 covers 7 bases. This CDR3 spans 14 amino acids. The germline gives CDR1 SGHNT, CDR2 YYREEE (reference sequence). Germline trimming cut 4 bases from V and 0 bases from J; bases unmatched to any gene: 4. The CDR3 bases are TGTGCCAGCAGCGCCGGGGGGAGCTCCTACGAGCAGTACTTC. Translation gives CASSAGGSSYEQYF.

The chain employs TRBV5-6 and TRBJ2-1; 11 bases match TRBD1. J was trimmed by 2 bases and V by 5 bases; bases with no gene match: 3. This CDR3 is built from 15 residues. Germline V lookup: CDR1 SGHDT, CDR2 YYEEEE. The CDR3 loop is CASRRTGGTYNEQFF. The CDR3 nucleotides are TGTGCCAGCAGACGGACAGGGGGCACCTACAATGAGCAGTTCTTC.